Listed below are T cell receptor beta chains from one sample, sequenced in a study of Graves' ophthalmopathy and Graves' hyperthyroidism. TCRdb called the multiplex PCR reads again in MiXCR, with one record for every CDR3 protein. The sample lists over 650,000 distinct CDR3 sequences; over 40% were seen once. Material: peripheral blood. The source of these receptors is an adult man with Graves' ophthalmopathy. The CDR3 runs from the conserved cysteine through the conserved F or W. D genes are given only for firm matches. Where a row states a size, it is once, few, many or the class of an expanded clone; other rows omit it.

-	TRBV19	TRBJ1-5	many	CASSPPSNVDQPQHF	TGTGCCAGTAGTCCCCCTAGTAACGTAGATCAGCCCCAGCATTTT
-	TRBV6-1	TRBJ1-5	few	CASSEAWTDNQPQHF	TGTGCCAGCAGTGAAGCCTGGACAGACAATCAGCCCCAGCATTTT
-	TRBV5-1	TRBJ1-1	-	CASKQPNTEAFF	TGCGCCAGCAAACAGCCGAACACTGAAGCTTTCTTT
TRBD1	TRBV20-1	TRBJ2-2	-	CSARDPGQDTGELFF	TGCAGTGCTAGAGATCCGGGACAGGACACCGGGGAGCTGTTTTTT
-	TRBV20-1	TRBJ2-5	many	CSARVGGRETQYF	TGCAGTGCTAGAGTGGGGGGGCGAGAGACCCAGTACTTC
-	TRBV4-2	TRBJ2-5	few	CASSQGLTGRREETQYF	TGTGCCAGCAGCCAAGGCCTGACAGGGAGGAGGGAAGAGACCCAGTACTTC
-	TRBV7-2	TRBJ2-5	many	CASSLLPSSGTAGLKETQYF	TGTGCCAGCAGCTTATTACCTAGCTCCGGAACCGCGGGGCTAAAAGAGACCCAGTACTTC
-	TRBV20-1	TRBJ1-5	many	CSASGGYNQPQHF	TGCAGTGCTAGTGGCGGATACAATCAGCCCCAGCATTTT
TRBD2	TRBV19	TRBJ2-5	-	CASSTSLAGGQETQYF	TGTGCCAGTAGTACCTCTCTGGCGGGAGGGCAAGAGACCCAGTACTTC
-	TRBV25-1	TRBJ2-7	many	CASSVQDGYEQYF	TGTGCCAGCAGTGTCCAGGACGGTTACGAGCAGTACTTC
-	TRBV7-9	TRBJ2-7	few	CASSLDYSRSSYEQYF	TGTGCCAGCAGCTTAGACTACTCCAGGAGCTCCTACGAGCAGTACTTC
TRBD1	TRBV10-3	TRBJ2-5	-	CAISDVTGGETQYF	TGTGCCATCAGTGATGTGACAGGGGGAGAGACCCAGTACTTC
-	TRBV6-5	TRBJ1-2	-	CASSRDENYGYTF	TGTGCCAGCAGTAGGGACGAGAACTATGGCTACACCTTC
-	TRBV7-9	TRBJ1-2	-	CASSLGTTGYTF	TGTGCCAGCAGCTTGGGAACTACTGGCTACACCTTC
-	TRBV19	TRBJ1-1	many	CATRPRREAEAFF	TGTGCCACCAGACCTCGACGGGAAGCTGAAGCTTTCTTT
TRBD1	TRBV11-2	TRBJ1-2	many	CASSQRTGDYGYTF	TGTGCCAGCAGTCAGAGGACAGGGGACTATGGCTACACCTTC
TRBD1	TRBV7-9	TRBJ2-5	many	CASSVQGPGTQYF	TGTGCCAGCAGCGTACAGGGGCCCGGGACCCAGTACTTC
TRBD2	TRBV7-6	TRBJ2-5	-	CASGPWGSGGGETQYF	TGTGCCAGCGGCCCCTGGGGTAGCGGGGGGGGAGAGACCCAGTACTTC
TRBD1	TRBV6-5	TRBJ1-2	few	CASSGDRGPRSGYTF	TGTGCCAGCAGTGGGGACAGGGGGCCAAGGTCTGGCTACACCTTC
-	TRBV3-1	TRBJ2-2	-	CASSQDEGLDGTGELFF	TGTGCCAGCAGCCAAGATGAAGGTCTCGATGGCACCGGGGAGCTGTTTTTT
-	TRBV25-1	TRBJ2-5	-	CASLKGGETQYF	TGTGCCAGCTTAAAGGGAGGAGAGACCCAGTACTTC
-	TRBV12-3/TRBV12-4	TRBJ1-1	-	CASSLGWGWDSEAFF	TGTGCCAGCAGTTTGGGGTGGGGTTGGGACTCTGAAGCTTTCTTT
-	TRBV5-4	TRBJ1-6	once	CAWRQAGNSPLHF	TGTGCCTGGAGACAGGCGGGGAATTCACCCCTCCACTTT
-	TRBV9	TRBJ2-2	-	CASSVGVINTGELFF	TGTGCCAGCAGCGTAGGAGTGATCAACACCGGGGAGCTGTTTTTT
-	TRBV6-1	TRBJ1-2	many	CASREQQAGGYTF	TGTGCCAGCAGGGAGCAGCAGGCAGGTGGCTACACCTTC
-	TRBV29-1	TRBJ1-1	once	CSSPRQEAEAFF	TGCAGCTCACCACGGCAGGAAGCTGAAGCTTTCTTT
-	TRBV2	TRBJ1-6	many	CASSPRGLNSPLHF	TGTGCCAGCAGTCCTCGGGGCCTTAATTCACCCCTCCACTTT
-	TRBV10-3	TRBJ1-5	-	CAISDVGATQPQHF	TGTGCCATCAGTGATGTCGGAGCTACTCAGCCCCAGCATTTT
TRBD1	TRBV4-3	TRBJ1-4	few	CASSLGDRGEKLFF	TGCGCCAGCAGCCTAGGAGACAGGGGTGAAAAACTGTTTTTT
-	TRBV4-1	TRBJ1-2	many	CASSQSNRDGYTF	TGCGCCAGCAGCCAGTCTAACAGAGATGGCTACACCTTC
-	TRBV7-2	TRBJ2-7	many	CASSLEGTRQYF	TGTGCCAGCAGCTTAGAAGGAACGAGGCAGTACTTC
-	TRBV5-1	TRBJ2-6	-	CASSHSTGANVLTF	TGCGCCAGCAGCCACAGCACGGGGGCCAACGTCCTGACTTTC
-	TRBV7-2	TRBJ1-5	many	CASTEQGYQPQHF	TGTGCCAGCACCGAACAGGGATATCAGCCCCAGCATTTT
TRBD2	TRBV7-9	TRBJ2-2	many	CASSSTSGGTGELFF	TGTGCCAGCAGCTCGACCTCGGGGGGCACCGGGGAGCTGTTTTTT
-	TRBV2	TRBJ2-1	many	CASSAYNEQFF	TGTGCCAGCAGTGCCTACAATGAGCAGTTCTTC
TRBD1	TRBV12-3/TRBV12-4	TRBJ1-5	many	CASSLTGEVQPQHF	TGTGCCAGCAGTCTTACAGGGGAGGTTCAGCCCCAGCATTTT
-	TRBV24-1	TRBJ1-3	many	CATSDLNENTIYF	TGTGCCACCAGTGATTTGAACGAAAACACCATATATTTT
TRBD1	TRBV5-1	TRBJ1-2	-	CASSLGPGQNYGYTF	TGCGCCAGCAGCTTGGGACCGGGACAGAACTATGGCTACACCTTC
-	TRBV7-2	TRBJ1-2	many	CASSQSTSGYGYTF	TGTGCCAGCAGCCAATCTACGTCCGGGTACGGCTACACCTTC
-	TRBV6-5	TRBJ1-3	-	CASSDGQNSGNTIYF	TGTGCCAGCTCTGACGGACAGAACTCTGGAAACACCATATATTTT
-	TRBV10-3	TRBJ1-3	many	CAISDLSGNTIYF	TGTGCCATCAGTGATCTCAGCGGAAACACCATATATTTT
TRBD2	TRBV12-3/TRBV12-4	TRBJ2-5	-	CASSLASGGETQYF	TGTGCCAGCAGTTTAGCTAGCGGGGGTGAGACCCAGTACTTC
-	TRBV9	TRBJ1-2	many	CASSVSDPTYGYTF	TGTGCCAGCAGCGTTTCGGACCCAACGTATGGCTACACCTTC
TRBD1	TRBV2	TRBJ1-1	many	CASSPTGGNTEAFF	TGTGCCAGCAGTCCTACAGGGGGCAACACTGAAGCTTTCTTT
TRBD1	TRBV5-8	TRBJ1-2	many	CASSSIAGQGAGYTF	TGTGCCAGCAGCTCAATTGCTGGACAGGGGGCTGGCTACACCTTC
-	TRBV7-9	TRBJ1-1	-	CASSHGPSTFF	TGTGCCAGCAGTCACGGACCCAGTACTTTCTTT
TRBD1	TRBV7-2	TRBJ2-7	many	CASSSNPGTGKGEQYF	TGTGCCAGCAGCTCGAATCCCGGGACAGGGAAAGGCGAGCAGTACTTC
TRBD1	TRBV10-3	TRBJ1-2	-	CATYGRDRGHGYTF	TGTGCCACCTACGGCCGGGACAGGGGACATGGCTACACCTTC
-	TRBV12-3/TRBV12-4	TRBJ1-5	many	CASSFTDSNQPQHF	TGTGCCAGCAGTTTCACCGATAGCAATCAGCCCCAGCATTTT
TRBD1	TRBV7-8	TRBJ2-6	once	CASSPQGGANVLTF	TGTGCCAGCAGCCCACAGGGGGGGGCCAACGTCCTGACTTTC
-	TRBV11-2	TRBJ1-4	many	CASSPDRDGGEKLFF	TGTGCCAGCAGCCCTGACCGGGACGGGGGTGAAAAACTGTTTTTT
TRBD1	TRBV10-3	TRBJ1-2	-	CATTRDRGWNGDYTF	TGTGCCACCACCCGGGACAGGGGTTGGAATGGTGACTACACCTTC
TRBD1	TRBV4-3	TRBJ2-7	-	CASSHDPGQPGASYEQYF	TGCGCCAGCAGCCATGATCCGGGACAGCCCGGGGCATCCTACGAGCAGTACTTC
-	TRBV7-9	TRBJ1-5	many	CASSQNNQPQHF	TGTGCCAGCAGTCAGAACAATCAGCCCCAGCATTTT
-	TRBV7-9	TRBJ2-5	-	CASSFTSRGPETQYF	TGTGCCAGCAGCTTTACCAGCAGGGGACCGGAGACCCAGTACTTC
-	TRBV10-3	TRBJ1-1	few	CASIRGEAFF	TGTGCCAGCATTAGGGGTGAAGCTTTCTTT
-	TRBV29-1	TRBJ2-7	many	CSAQVWSYEQYF	TGCAGCGCACAGGTTTGGTCCTACGAGCAGTACTTC
-	TRBV5-5	TRBJ2-7	many	CASSRRQLMDEQYF	TGTGCCAGCAGCCGCCGACAGTTAATGGACGAGCAGTACTTC
-	TRBV14	TRBJ1-1	-	CASSPEIAGLNTEAFF	TGTGCCAGCAGCCCCGAGATAGCGGGGCTGAACACTGAAGCTTTCTTT
TRBD2	TRBV15	TRBJ2-1	-	CATSRDREASYNEQFF	TGTGCCACCAGCAGAGACCGGGAGGCATCCTACAATGAGCAGTTCTTC